This T cell receptor (beta chain) was recorded in a study of CD8+ T cells in alopecia areata. Study-level points and caveats: Normal scalp had lower clonality than lesional scalp, with alopecia totalis/universalis lesions showing this most strongly. Scalp samples also yield sequences from resident alphabeta T cells of normal skin.

A word on this clone: Its antigen is currently unknown.

Trimming removed 8 bases from V and 2 bases from J, with 19 bases in between. This CDR3 comprises 14 residues. CDR1 and CDR2 from the germline V gene are GTSNPN and SVGIG (reference sequence). Extraction and reverse transcription of RNA yielded cDNA as the sequencing template. Clones were sequenced by immunoSEQ multiplex PCR, and TCRdb holds only the in-frame ones, with some missing. Among approximately 150,000 clones, roughly 50% were seen once, and the ten largest hold approximately 4.3%. The receptor comes from a human donor in good health. Sequenced: CD4+ T cells sorted from blood. The chain carries TRBV30 and TRBJ2-7; D is unclear. For the CDR3, the DNA is TGTGCCGGCAGTCTGTTTGGGTGGACCTACGAGCAGTACTTC. It specifies CAGSLFGWTYEQYF. Using reference TRBV30 and TRBJ2-7 for the parts outside the CDR3, the full variable domain is SQTIHQWPATLVQPVGSPLSLECTVEGTSNPNLYWYRQAAGRGLQLLFYSVGIGQISSEVPQNLSASRPQDRQFILSSKKLLLSDSGFYLCAGSLFGWTYEQYFGPGTRLTVT.